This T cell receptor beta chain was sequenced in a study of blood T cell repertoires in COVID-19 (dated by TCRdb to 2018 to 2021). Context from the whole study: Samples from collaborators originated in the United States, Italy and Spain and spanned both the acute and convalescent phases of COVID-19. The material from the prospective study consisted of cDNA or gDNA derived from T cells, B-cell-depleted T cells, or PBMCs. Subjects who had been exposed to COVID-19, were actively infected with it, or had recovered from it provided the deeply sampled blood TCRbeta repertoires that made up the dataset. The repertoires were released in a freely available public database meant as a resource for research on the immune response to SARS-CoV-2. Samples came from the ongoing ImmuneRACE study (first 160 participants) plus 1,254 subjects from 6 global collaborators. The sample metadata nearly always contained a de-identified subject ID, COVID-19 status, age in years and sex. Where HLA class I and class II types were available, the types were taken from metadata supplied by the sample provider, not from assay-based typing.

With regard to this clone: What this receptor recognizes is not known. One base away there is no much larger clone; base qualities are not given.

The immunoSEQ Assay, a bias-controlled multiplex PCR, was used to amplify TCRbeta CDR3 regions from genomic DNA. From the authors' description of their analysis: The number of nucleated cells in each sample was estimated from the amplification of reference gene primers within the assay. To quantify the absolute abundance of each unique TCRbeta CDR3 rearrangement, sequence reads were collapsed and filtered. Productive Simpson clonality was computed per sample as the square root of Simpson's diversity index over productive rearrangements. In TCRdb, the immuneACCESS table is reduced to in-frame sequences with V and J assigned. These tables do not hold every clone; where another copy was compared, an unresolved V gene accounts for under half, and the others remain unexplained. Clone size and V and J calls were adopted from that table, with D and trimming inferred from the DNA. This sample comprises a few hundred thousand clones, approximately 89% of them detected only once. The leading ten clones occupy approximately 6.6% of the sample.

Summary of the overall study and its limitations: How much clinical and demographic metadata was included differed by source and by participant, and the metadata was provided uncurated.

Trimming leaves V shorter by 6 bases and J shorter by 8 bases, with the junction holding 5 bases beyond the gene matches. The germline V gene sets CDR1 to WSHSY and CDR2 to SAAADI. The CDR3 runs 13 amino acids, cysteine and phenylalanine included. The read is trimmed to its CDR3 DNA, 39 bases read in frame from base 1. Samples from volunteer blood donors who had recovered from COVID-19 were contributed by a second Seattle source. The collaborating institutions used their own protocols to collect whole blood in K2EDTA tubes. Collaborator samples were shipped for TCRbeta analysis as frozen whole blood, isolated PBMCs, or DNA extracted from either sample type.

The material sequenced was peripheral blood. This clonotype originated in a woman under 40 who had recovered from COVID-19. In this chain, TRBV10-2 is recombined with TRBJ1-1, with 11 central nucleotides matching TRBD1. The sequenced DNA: TGCGCCAGCAGCCTCCGGGACAGGGGGGAAGCTTTCTTT. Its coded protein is CASSLRDRGEAFF.